Each of the 27 T cell receptor beta chains below was sequenced from the same sample in a study of cytomegalovirus exposure and HLA in healthy donors. Assay: immunoSEQ multiplex PCR; the TCRdb copy retains only in-frame clones and omits some. This table holds fewer than 150,000 clones, about nine tenths found once. Material for sequencing was PBMCs. Receptors were obtained from a man aged 25-40 years in good health and CMV-seronegative.

The chain combines TRBV6-1 with TRBJ2-6; D remains ambiguous. The germline CDR1 and CDR2 sequences are MNHNS and SASEGT. The CDR3 contains 15 residues. Trimming pared 7 bases from V and 1 base from J, leaving 11 bases between. CDR3 in DNA: TGTGCCAGCATTAGCCCATTTTCTGGGGCCAACGTCCTGACTTTC. This translates into CASISPFSGANVLTF.

The gene calls are TRBV14 and TRBJ1-4, with no clear D. Germline-derived CDR1 and CDR2 are SGHDN and FVKESK. The germline V and J ends were trimmed by 4 bases and 0 bases, with 9 bases remaining between them. The CDR3 is made up of 15 amino acids. DNA for the CDR3: TGTGCCAGCAGCCGAAGAGCCCCAACTAATGAAAAACTGTTTTTT. Translated, it gives CASSRRAPTNEKLFF.

This chain uses TRBV9 with TRBJ2-1; TRBD2 is a possible D gene (6 bases). This CDR3 comprises 16 residues. Germline V CDR1 and CDR2: SGDLS, YYNGEE. V lost 4 bases and J 0 bases, leaving 14 bases between the germline ends. In nucleotides, the CDR3 is TGTGCCAGCAGCTCAGGAGGGAGGAGCTCCTACAATGAGCAGTTCTTC. Translated: CASSSGGRSSYNEQFF.

The rearrangement links TRBV18 to TRBJ1-5; D uncertain. Germline V gene sequence: CDR1 KGHSH, CDR2 LQKENI. Trimming took 2 bases from V and 2 from J, leaving 10 bases between them. The CDR3 runs 15 residues. The CDR3 DNA is TGTGCCAGCTCACCAGAGGGATTGGGCAATCAGCCCCAGCATTTT. Translated, it gives CASSPEGLGNQPQHF.

The chain couples TRBV18 to TRBJ2-1; D is possibly TRBD2 (5 bases). CDR3 size: 14 residues. The germline V and J ends were trimmed by 3 bases and 6 bases, with 12 bases remaining between them. CDR1 and CDR2 from the germline V gene are KGHSH and LQKENI. The CDR3 DNA reads TGTGCCAGCTCACCTTTTGAGGGAATCAATGAGCAGTTCTTC. Its protein product is CASSPFEGINEQFF.

The rearrangement uses TRBV6-6 and TRBJ1-1, with D perhaps matching TRBD1 (6 bases). V lost 6 bases and J 3 bases, leaving 14 bases between the germline ends. Germline loops: CDR1 MNHNY, CDR2 SVGAGI (reference sequence). The CDR3 extends over 14 amino acids. The CDR3 sequence is CASRTGSGDTEAFF. DNA for the CDR3: TGTGCCAGCAGAACAGGGTCTGGGGACACTGAAGCTTTCTTT.

V usage is TRBV5-4 and J usage is TRBJ1-1; 7 bases align to TRBD1. The CDR3 covers 14 residues. From germline, CDR1 is SGHNT and CDR2 YYREEE (reference sequence). V was pared by 0 bases and J by 4 bases, with 3 bases of the junction left unmatched. CDR3 nucleotides: TGTGCCAGCAGCTTGGGGGACAGACTCACTGAAGCTTTCTTT. Amino acids: CASSLGDRLTEAFF.

The chain carries TRBV2 and TRBJ2-7; possibly TRBD1 for D (5 bases). The V gene lost 2 bases and the J gene lost 0 bases, with 11 bases spanning the gap. This CDR3 region has 15 residues. Germline lookup yields CDR1 SNHLY and CDR2 FYNNEI. The CDR3 is CASSEWAGPSYEQYF. The CDR3 DNA is TGTGCCAGCAGTGAATGGGCAGGGCCCTCCTACGAGCAGTACTTC.

The chain has TRBV5-1 and TRBJ2-7; D might be TRBD2 (6 bases). V lost 4 bases, J lost 4 bases, and 15 bases lay in between. CDR1 and CDR2 (germline): SGHRS, YFSETQ. The CDR3 contains 14 residues. CDR3 in DNA: TGCGCCAGCAGCCCGGCAGGAGGGGATTACGAGCAGTACTTC. This sequence encodes CASSPAGGDYEQYF.

This rearrangement joins TRBV6-6 to TRBJ1-2; the D gene is possibly TRBD1 (6 bases). In germline, CDR1 is MNHNY, CDR2 SVGAGI (reference sequence). The V end was cut by 7 bases, the J end by 0 bases, with 18 bases between. The CDR3 contains 16 residues. CDR3 residues: CASKDSRMVANYGYTF. DNA for the CDR3: TGTGCCAGCAAGGACAGCAGAATGGTAGCTAACTATGGCTACACCTTC.

Only one count was recorded for this clone. The V and J genes are TRBV6-4 and TRBJ1-2, with a tentative D call TRBD1 (6 bases). The CDR3 covers 14 residues. Germline CDR1 and CDR2: MRHNA and SNTAGT. Trimming shortened V by 0 bases and J by 2 bases, and 7 bases separated the two germline ends. The CDR3 here is CASSDSRGNYGYTF. CDR3 coding DNA: TGTGCCAGCAGTGACTCAAGGGGGAACTATGGCTACACCTTC.

This clone was counted a few times. The chain links TRBV6-5 to TRBJ2-3, with TRBD2 matching 12 bases. V was pared by 5 bases and J by 4 bases, with 4 bases of the junction left unmatched. From germline, CDR1 is MNHEY and CDR2 SVGAGI. The CDR3 consists of 15 residues. The CDR3 loop is CASSRTSGTPDTQYF. DNA of the CDR3: TGTGCCAGCAGTCGGACTAGCGGGACACCAGATACGCAGTATTTT.

The CDR3 loop reads CASSPIAGALNEQFF. The CDR3 coding sequence is TGCGCCAGCAGCCCGATAGCGGGGGCCCTGAATGAGCAGTTCTTC. The chain uses TRBV5-1 and TRBJ2-1, with 9 bases identical to TRBD2. V dropped 4 bases and J dropped 7; count of bases not matched to a gene: 9. CDR3 length equals 15 residues. The germline CDR1 and CDR2 sequences are SGHRS and YFSETQ.

This clone has only one observation. The chain combines TRBV6-5 with TRBJ2-3; TRBD2 might be the D (6 bases). The V gene lost 7 bases and the J gene lost 6 bases, with 20 bases spanning the gap. Germline V CDR1 and CDR2: MNHEY, SVGAGI. The CDR3 totals 15 residues. In DNA, the CDR3 is TGTGCCAGCACCCCGCCCGGGGACGGGAGCGATACGCAGTATTTT. This gives the protein CASTPPGDGSDTQYF.

This clone was recorded once. This rearrangement joins TRBV5-1 to TRBJ2-1, with D maybe TRBD2 (5 bases). The CDR3 is 15 amino acids. CDR1 and CDR2 from the germline V gene are SGHRS and YFSETQ. Trimming took off 3 bases at V and 3 bases at J, with 13 bases between the two ends. In nucleotides, the CDR3 is TGCGCCAGCAGCTCGGCCAACCGGGACTACAATGAGCAGTTCTTC. As protein: CASSSANRDYNEQFF.

V gene TRBV9 combines with J gene TRBJ1-2; D ambiguous. Germline V gene data show CDR1 as SGDLS and CDR2 as YYNGEE. This CDR3 is built from 13 residues. V shed 0 bases and J shed 8 bases, with 11 bases lying between them. In DNA form, the CDR3 reads TGTGCCAGCAGCGTAGGCCTCCCTGCGGGCTACACCTTC. Translation gives CASSVGLPAGYTF.

The CDR3 sequence: CVRMLSGRGDTEAFF. The CDR3 DNA reads as TGTGTCCGCATGCTATCCGGCCGGGGGGACACTGAAGCTTTCTTT. This rearrangement joins TRBV7-5 to TRBJ1-1. TRBV7-5 is given as a pseudogene. This CDR3 is 15 amino acids long.

The genes are TRBV9 and TRBJ2-3; 8 bases map to TRBD2. The CDR3 covers 17 residues. Germline CDR1 and CDR2: SGDLS and YYNGEE. The J segment lost 7 bases and the V segment lost 4 bases, leaving 17 bases of the junction unmatched. Written as DNA, the CDR3 is TGTGCCAGCAGCAACCGGACTAGCCCGGGAATTGACAATACGCAGTATTTT. As protein: CASSNRTSPGIDNTQYF.

The J gene is TRBJ1-1, the V gene TRBV6-1; no clear D. V lost 3 bases and J lost 4, with 12 bases in between. This CDR3 contains 14 residues. Germline CDR1 is MNHNS and CDR2 is SASEGT. CDR3 nucleotides: TGTGCCAGCAGTGAGGGCAGGCTTGTCACTGAAGCTTTCTTT. This sequence encodes CASSEGRLVTEAFF.

The chain carries TRBV5-6 and TRBJ2-2; D ambiguous. V was pared by 0 bases and J by 4 bases, with 10 bases between. CDR3 size: 15 residues. The germline V gene encodes CDR1 SGHDT and CDR2 YYEEEE. CDR3 region: CASSLAMVSTGELFF. CDR3 sequence (DNA): TGTGCCAGCAGCTTGGCAATGGTGAGCACCGGGGAGCTGTTTTTT. Drawing the rest from reference TRBV5-6 and TRBJ2-2, the complete variable domain is DAGVTQSPTHLIKTRGQQVTLRCSPKSGHDTVSWYQQALGQGPQFIFQYYEEEERQRGNFPDRFSGHQFPNYSSELNVNALLLGDSALYLCASSLAMVSTGELFFGEGSRLTVL.

The chain combines TRBV5-4 with TRBJ2-5, with TRBD1 matching over 10 bases. Germline V gene lookup returns CDR1 SGHNT and CDR2 YYREEE (reference sequence). The junction had 10 bases not matched to a gene; V was cut back by 0 bases and J by 5 bases. The length of the CDR3 is 17 residues. The DNA of the CDR3 is TGTGCCAGCAGCTTGGAGCCAGACAGGGGGCGAGGGGAGACCCAGTACTTC. This gives the protein CASSLEPDRGRGETQYF.

CDR3 bases: TGTGCCAGCAGCTCGGGTGAGCCTGGAAACACCATATATTTT. It codes for CASSSGEPGNTIYF. The gene calls are TRBV11-2 and TRBJ1-3; D uncertain. The germline V gene has CDR1 SGHAT and CDR2 FQNNGV. There are 14 residues in the CDR3. V was shortened by 4 bases and J by 2 bases, with 9 bases between the two germline ends.

This clone has only one observation. The chain is built from TRBV5-1 and TRBJ1-1, with D unclear. V lost 1 base to trimming and J lost 5 bases, with 12 bases between them. The CDR3 extends over 14 amino acids. Germline V gene sequence: CDR1 SGHRS, CDR2 YFSETQ. CDR3 sequence (DNA): TGCGCCAGCAGCTTGCGGCGCGGAACGACTGAAGCTTTCTTT. This translates into CASSLRRGTTEAFF.

The gene calls are TRBV7-2 and TRBJ2-5, with 7 bases that match TRBD2. This CDR3 contains 15 residues. J was trimmed by 1 base and V by 2 bases; bases with no gene match: 4. From germline, CDR1 is SGHTA and CDR2 FQGNSA. CDR3: CASSLLAEPQETQYF. CDR3 in DNA: TGTGCCAGCAGCTTACTAGCGGAACCCCAAGAGACCCAGTACTTC.

The CDR3 DNA follows: TGTGCCAGCAGTTCGTCCGGGACTAGCGGGGGAGATACGCAGTATTTT. Amino acid sequence: CASSSSGTSGGDTQYF. V usage is TRBV6-4 and J usage is TRBJ2-3, with TRBD2 matching 14 bases. Per germline, CDR1 MRHNA and CDR2 SNTAGT. This CDR3 contains 16 residues. V shed 5 bases and J 5 bases; nucleotides not matched to a gene: 6.

This chain uses TRBV5-6 with TRBJ2-3; 9 positions agree with TRBD2. The germline V gene has CDR1 SGHDT and CDR2 YYEEEE. This CDR3 comprises 16 residues. V shed 5 bases, J shed 3 bases, and the junction held 10 bases outside the gene matches. The CDR3 sequence is CASRTTLAGRTDTQYF. In DNA form, the CDR3 reads TGTGCCAGCAGGACCACACTAGCGGGTCGGACAGATACGCAGTATTTT.

The V call is TRBV27, the J call TRBJ1-3; TRBD1 matches 8 bases. This CDR3 is 15 amino acids long. The ends lost 4 bases at V and 4 bases at J; junction bases unmatched: 6. From germline, CDR1 is MNHEY and CDR2 SMNVEV (reference sequence). The CDR3 loop reads CASSSRQGNGNTIYF. CDR3 DNA: TGTGCCAGCAGTTCCCGACAGGGGAACGGAAACACCATATATTTT.